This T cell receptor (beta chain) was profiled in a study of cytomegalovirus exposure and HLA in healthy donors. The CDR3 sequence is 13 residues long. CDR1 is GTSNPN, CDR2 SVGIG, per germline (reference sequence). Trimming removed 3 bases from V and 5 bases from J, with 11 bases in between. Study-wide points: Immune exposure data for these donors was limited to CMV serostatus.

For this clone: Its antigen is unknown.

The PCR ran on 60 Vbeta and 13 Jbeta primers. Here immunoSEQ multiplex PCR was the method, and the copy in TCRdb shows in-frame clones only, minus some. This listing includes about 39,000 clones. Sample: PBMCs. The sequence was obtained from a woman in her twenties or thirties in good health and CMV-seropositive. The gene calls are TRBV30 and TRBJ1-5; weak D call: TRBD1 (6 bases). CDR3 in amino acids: CAWSPQGYQPQHF. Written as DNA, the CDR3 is TGTGCCTGGAGCCCCCAGGGGTATCAGCCCCAGCATTTT. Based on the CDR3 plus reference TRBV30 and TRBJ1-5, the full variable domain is SQTIHQWPATLVQPVGSPLSLECTVEGTSNPNLYWYRQAAGRGLQLLFYSVGIGQISSEVPQNLSASRPQDRQFILSSKKLLLSDSGFYLCAWSPQGYQPQHFGDGTRLSIL.